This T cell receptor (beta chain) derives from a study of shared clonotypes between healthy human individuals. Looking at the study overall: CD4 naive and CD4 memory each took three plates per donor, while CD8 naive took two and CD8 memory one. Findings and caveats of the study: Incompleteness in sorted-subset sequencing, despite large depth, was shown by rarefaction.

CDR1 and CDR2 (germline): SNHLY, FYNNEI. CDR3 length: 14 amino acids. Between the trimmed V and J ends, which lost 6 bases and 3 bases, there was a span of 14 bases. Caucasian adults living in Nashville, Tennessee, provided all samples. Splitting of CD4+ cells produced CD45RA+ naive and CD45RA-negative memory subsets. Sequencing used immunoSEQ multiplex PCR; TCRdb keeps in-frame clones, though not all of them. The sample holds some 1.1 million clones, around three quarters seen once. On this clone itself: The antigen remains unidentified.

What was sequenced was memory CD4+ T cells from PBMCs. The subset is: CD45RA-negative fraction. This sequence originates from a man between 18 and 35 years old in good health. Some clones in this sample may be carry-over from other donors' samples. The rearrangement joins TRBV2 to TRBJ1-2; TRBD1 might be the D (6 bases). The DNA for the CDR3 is TGTGCCAGCAGACAGGGACTTATTGACTATGGCTACACCTTC. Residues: CASRQGLIDYGYTF.